The sequence of this T cell receptor beta chain was determined in a study of cytomegalovirus exposure and HLA in healthy donors. Study-wide background: Unique TCR beta sequences numbering around 110 million came from approximately 180 million T cells in an earlier analysis.

V gave up 6 bases and J gave up 4 bases; unmatched junction bases: 5. Germline V gene data show CDR1 as MNHNS and CDR2 as SASEGT. CDR3 size: 13 residues. The PCR ran on 60 Vbeta and 13 Jbeta primers. Assay used: immunoSEQ multiplex PCR; TCRdb lists only in-frame clones, some missing. The sample holds 120,000 or so clones; approximately 83% are singletons and the top ten take 1.5% to 2%. This rearrangement joins TRBV6-1 to TRBJ1-1; 7 bases agree with TRBD1. This TCR derives from a man aged 40-49 years in good health and CMV-seronegative. Sequenced sample: PBMCs. CDR3 sequence reads: CASRDQGVTEAFF. For the CDR3, the DNA is TGTGCCAGCAGGGACCAGGGGGTCACTGAAGCTTTCTTT.